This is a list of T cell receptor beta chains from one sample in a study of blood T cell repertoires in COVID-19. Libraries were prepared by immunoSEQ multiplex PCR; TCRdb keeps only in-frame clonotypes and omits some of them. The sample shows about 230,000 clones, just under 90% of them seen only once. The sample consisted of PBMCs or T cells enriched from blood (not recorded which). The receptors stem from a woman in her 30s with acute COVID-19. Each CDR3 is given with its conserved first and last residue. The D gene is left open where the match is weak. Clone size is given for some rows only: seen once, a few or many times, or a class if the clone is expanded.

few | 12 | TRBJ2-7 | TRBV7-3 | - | CASGDFNGEQYF
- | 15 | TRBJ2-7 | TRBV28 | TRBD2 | CASSSTSGGLYEQYF
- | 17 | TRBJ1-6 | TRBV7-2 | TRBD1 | CASSLVVGTGPSMALHF
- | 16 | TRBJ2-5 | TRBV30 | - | CAWSVRVAAIQETQYF
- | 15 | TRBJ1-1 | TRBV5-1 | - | CASKRPDSTNTEAFF
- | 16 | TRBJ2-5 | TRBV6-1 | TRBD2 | CASSDKLAGGKETQYF
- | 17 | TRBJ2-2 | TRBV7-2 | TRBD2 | CASSFSSGGFQGGELFF
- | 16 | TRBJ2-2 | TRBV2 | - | CASRLSQLVGTGELFF
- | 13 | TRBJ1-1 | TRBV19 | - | CASSIGDMTEAFF
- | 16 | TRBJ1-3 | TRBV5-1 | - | CASSRGDGSSGNTIYF
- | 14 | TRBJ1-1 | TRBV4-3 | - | CASSHLGGETEAFF
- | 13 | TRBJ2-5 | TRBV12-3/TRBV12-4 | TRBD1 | CASSRDRVGTQYF
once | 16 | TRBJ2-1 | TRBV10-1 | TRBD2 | CASSKLTSGGRNEQFF
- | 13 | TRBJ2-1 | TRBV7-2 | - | CASSLGGHNEQFF
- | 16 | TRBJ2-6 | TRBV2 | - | CASSLAGYSGANVLTF
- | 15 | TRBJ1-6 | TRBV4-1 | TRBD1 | CASSQGTGSYSPLHF
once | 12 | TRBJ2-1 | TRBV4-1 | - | CASSQVSYEQFF
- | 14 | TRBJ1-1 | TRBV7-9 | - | CASSPSGEGTEAFF
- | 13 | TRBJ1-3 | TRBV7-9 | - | CASTSGSANTIYF
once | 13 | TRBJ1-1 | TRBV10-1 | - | CASQTGPNTEAFF
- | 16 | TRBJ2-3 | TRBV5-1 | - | CASRLPMGGLTDTQYF
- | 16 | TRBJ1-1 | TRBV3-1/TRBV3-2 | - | CASSQKGWRGNTEAFF
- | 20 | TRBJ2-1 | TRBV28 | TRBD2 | CASSPILAGGDSRSYNEQFF
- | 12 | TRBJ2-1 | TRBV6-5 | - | CASSQGGGEQFF
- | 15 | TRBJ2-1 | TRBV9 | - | CASSVVGTAYNEQFF
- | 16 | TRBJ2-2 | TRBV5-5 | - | CASSLAPGGRAGELFF
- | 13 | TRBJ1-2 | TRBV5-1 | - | CASSWGTNYGYTF
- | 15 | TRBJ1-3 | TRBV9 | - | CASSVTRGSGNTIYF
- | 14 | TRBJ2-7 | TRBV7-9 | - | CASSTSKPPYEQYF
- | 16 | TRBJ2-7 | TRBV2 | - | CASTTLRTDPTYEQYF
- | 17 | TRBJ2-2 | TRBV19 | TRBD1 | CASKDRGAPSNTGELFF
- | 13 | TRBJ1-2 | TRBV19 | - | CASSIDREDGYTF
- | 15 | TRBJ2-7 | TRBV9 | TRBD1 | CASSVRDSGVYEQYF
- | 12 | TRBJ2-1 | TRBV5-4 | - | CASRYRDNEQFF
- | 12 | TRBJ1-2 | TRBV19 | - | CASLTGFHGYTF
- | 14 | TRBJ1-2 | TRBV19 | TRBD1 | CASSLGQGNYGYTF
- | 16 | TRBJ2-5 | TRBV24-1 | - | CATIPHRGIPQETQYF
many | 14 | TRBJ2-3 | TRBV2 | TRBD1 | CASSMGQSTDTQYF
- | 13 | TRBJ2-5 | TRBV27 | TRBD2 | CASKLAGGRTQYF
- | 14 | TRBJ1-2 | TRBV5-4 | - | CASFHRREDYGYTF
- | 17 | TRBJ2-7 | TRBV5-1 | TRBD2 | CASSLAGLAGDSYEQYF
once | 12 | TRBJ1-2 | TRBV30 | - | CAWSDTNYGYTF
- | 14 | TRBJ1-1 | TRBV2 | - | CASSPRRTGDEAFF
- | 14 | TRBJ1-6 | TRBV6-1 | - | CASSDRASHSPLHF
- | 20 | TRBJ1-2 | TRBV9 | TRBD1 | CASSTPSTTLPGQQNYGYTF
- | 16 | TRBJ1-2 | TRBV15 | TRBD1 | CATHKGLPTGDYGYTF